This T cell receptor beta chain came from a study of T cells in Graves' hyperthyroidism and ophthalmopathy (dated by TCRdb to the late 2010s). About the study as a whole: Peripheral blood samples were taken at initial diagnosis, before any treatment was given. According to the paper, TCR Vbeta CDR3 sequencing was carried out on more than 120 peripheral blood samples, which came from 40 to 45 ophthalmopathy, approximately 72 hyperthyroidism and around 17 progressor patients. After sampling, hyperthyroidism patients received methimazole starting at 30 mg daily, and ophthalmopathy patients received high-dose intravenous methylprednisolone. To identify TCR V-J signatures that set the groups apart, the researchers used a discovery cohort of 100 patients, made up of fewer than 50 with Graves' ophthalmopathy and some 56 with stable Graves' hyperthyroidism. The roughly 91 discovery patients were randomly split 7:3 into training and test sets. In addition, the study compared T-cell repertoires in thyroid tissue and in blood from about 6 Graves' hyperthyroidism patients. Whether ophthalmopathy could be predicted prospectively was tested in an independent validation cohort made up of under 20 hyperthyroidism patients plus 17 patients who later progressed to ophthalmopathy.

Ophthalmopathy patients had moderately to severely active disease, Clinical Activity Score of at least 3, NOSPECS grade of at least 4, and duration under 3 months. Exclusion was applied to patients with uncontrolled infections, other autoimmune diseases, pregnancy or lactation. Diagnoses were based on clinical symptoms, serum thyroxine and TRAb, thyroid ultrasound and orbital computed tomography. Ficoll-Paque density gradient centrifugation was used to isolate PBMCs from around 10 ml of fresh peripheral blood. Total RNA was extracted using Trizol reagent, and RNA quality was assessed on an Agilent 2100 Bioanalyzer. This clonotype was recorded many times. Its recognized antigen is unknown. Base qualities are not provided; no much larger clone lies one nucleotide away. There are 15 amino acids in the CDR3, from cysteine to phenylalanine inclusive. The kept DNA is CDR3 alone, 45 bases in frame from the first base. As encoded in the germline V gene, CDR1 is SGHRS while CDR2 is YFSETQ. Deletion took 1 base off V and 0 bases off J, with a span of 9 bases between the germline ends.

General conclusions and limits of the study: Sample size was not statistically predetermined, and investigators were not blinded to group allocation. Ophthalmopathy was separated from stable hyperthyroidism by a 13 V-J signature model, with about 86% sensitivity and roughly 81% specificity obtained in cross-validation and 80%/75% obtained in testing. In validation, the model predicted progression to ophthalmopathy with approximately 71% sensitivity and around 72% specificity, a median of 6.5 months before onset. Most expanded thyroid clonotypes (frequency above 0.001) were also detected in blood, suggesting blood repertoires may reflect thyroid immune responses.

The TCR beta CDR3 regions were amplified from RNA transcripts. A first-round RT-PCR of the TCR CDR3 used the HTBI primer set with the Qiagen OneStep RT-PCR kit. Libraries were constructed in a second round of multiplex PCR, after which size selection and purification were performed. The libraries were sequenced on an Illumina HiSeq2000 using paired-end 100 bp reads. In the source study's methods: SOAPnuke was used to process the raw data, with reads discarded if the reads contained adapters or uncalled bases, had a mean Phred below 15, or lacked an exact constant-primer or identifier match. COPE v1.2.5 was used to merge high-quality paired reads, and clonotypes were defined as unique nucleotide sequences. MiTCR v1.1 was used to align clonotypes to the IMGT TRBV, TRBD and TRBJ reference segments. Analysis was restricted to V-J combinations with a frequency above 0.0001, which covered approximately 99% of repertoires. A TCS score was defined as the ratio of F50 (clonal expansion) to E x V (chaos), with BLOSUM62-based TCRdist applied between CDR3 peptides within each V-J. Welch's t-statistics and random forest reduced several hundred V-J features to 13, which were used in a naive Bayes classifier (R e1071). TCRdb reprocessed the public reads (quality trimming at Q25 with fastp, clone calling with MiXCR) and kept in-frame beta chains. For every CDR3 protein sequence, its rows merge into one entry that carries the most common genes and DNA. The authors' filters were not applied to this entry. This sample holds some 350,000 distinct CDR3 sequences; approximately 16% were observed only once. Roughly 20% of the sample comes from the top ten.

The source material was blood. This receptor was identified in an older woman with Graves' ophthalmopathy. The V and J segments used are TRBV5-1 and TRBJ2-3, with the D gene not clear enough to name. The CDR3 reads as follows: CASSLWSSSTDTQYF. The nucleotides read TGCGCCAGCAGCTTGTGGTCCTCTAGCACAGATACGCAGTATTTT.